These 9 T cell receptor beta chains came from one sample sequenced in a study of shared clonotypes between healthy human individuals. Sequenced by immunoSEQ multiplex PCR; TCRdb stores in-frame clones only, minus some. The data show over 850,000 clones, with around 78% seen just once and roughly 0.56% held by the top ten. Sequenced material: memory CD4+ T cells from PBMCs. The subset here: CD45RA-negative fraction. Receptors were obtained from a man in his late teens or twenties in good health. Some clones in this sample may be carry-over from other donors' samples.

The chain couples TRBV15 to TRBJ2-5; D may be TRBD2 (6 bases). The closer fit of TRBJ2-7 to the DNA end suggests the J call may be wrong. The CDR3 extends over 15 amino acids. Germline values: CDR1 LNHNV, CDR2 YYDKDF (reference sequence). The chain's CDR3 is CATSRDRSGGYEQYF. Written as DNA, the CDR3 is TGTGCCACCAGCAGAGATCGTAGCGGAGGCTACGAGCAGTACTTC.

This clone occurred once. This sequence joins TRBV28 and TRBJ2-7, with D maybe TRBD2 (5 bases). Germline CDR1 is MDHEN and CDR2 is SYDVKM. This CDR3 spans 13 amino acids. V dropped 3 bases and J dropped 3 bases, with 9 bases sitting between them. CDR3 DNA sequence: TGTGCCAGCAGTTTTTTAGACTACTACGAGCAGTACTTC. This translates into CASSFLDYYEQYF.

This chain connects TRBV28 to TRBJ1-6, with 7 bases lining up with TRBD1. J was trimmed by 12 bases and V by 7 bases; bases with no gene match: 18. The CDR3 has 16 amino acids. CDR1 is MDHEN, CDR2 SYDVKM, per germline. The CDR3 region has the DNA TGTGCCAGCACCTCAATCAGGGGGACGGTCAGGGTACCCCTCCACTTT. It codes for CASTSIRGTVRVPLHF.

V is TRBV29-1 and J is TRBJ2-5; D perhaps matches TRBD1 (5 bases). Trimming cost V 4 bases and J 1 base, with 10 bases left between them. The CDR3 sequence is 13 residues long. Germline V CDR1 and CDR2: SQVTM, ANQGSEA. This CDR3 reads CSVGGSSQETQYF. The DNA of the CDR3 is TGCAGCGTTGGGGGCTCCAGCCAAGAGACCCAGTACTTC.

This clone appeared many times. CDR3 in amino acids: CASSLNPHGGNEQFF. Here the CDR3 DNA reads TGTGCCAGCAGCTTAAACCCTCACGGGGGGAACGAGCAGTTCTTC. The V call is TRBV7-3, the J call TRBJ2-1; 7 nucleotides agree with TRBD2. Trimming at V came to 1 base and at J to 10 bases, leaving 10 bases not matched to a gene. Germline V gene sequence: CDR1 SGHTA, CDR2 FQGTGA. The CDR3 is made up of 15 amino acids.

This clone appeared a single time. The V call is TRBV30, the J call TRBJ2-7; a weak D match, TRBD1 (6 bases). CDR1 and CDR2 (germline): GTSNPN, SVGIG (reference sequence). Trimming took 2 bases from V and 3 from J, leaving 14 bases between them. This CDR3 is 14 amino acids long. CDR3 in amino acids: CAWSPRGNLYEQYF. Here the CDR3 DNA reads TGTGCCTGGAGTCCTAGGGGGAACCTCTACGAGCAGTACTTC.

J is TRBJ2-3 and V is TRBV7-7; perhaps TRBD1 as D (6 bases). This CDR3 is built from 15 residues. V lost 1 base to trimming and J lost 4 bases, with 12 bases between them. The V gene's germline CDR1 is SSHAT and CDR2 FNYEAQ (reference sequence). In DNA form, the CDR3 reads TGTGCCAGCAGCTTAGGGGCAGGGGTGGCAGATACGCAGTATTTT. It encodes CASSLGAGVADTQYF.

This clone was picked up one time. The chain is built from TRBV9 and TRBJ1-1; D not certain. Germline V gene lookup returns CDR1 SGDLS and CDR2 YYNGEE. The ends were cut back, 4 bases at V and 4 bases at J, with 11 bases in the middle. The CDR3 has 13 residues. The CDR3, as DNA: TGTGCCAGCAGCTATAGAAGTTCCACTGAAGCTTTCTTT. Translation: CASSYRSSTEAFF.

The gene calls are TRBV6-4 and TRBJ1-1; TRBD1 matches 10 bases. The junction had 3 bases not matched to a gene; V was cut back by 6 bases and J by 5 bases. CDR3 length: 13 amino acids. From germline, CDR1 is MRHNA and CDR2 SNTAGT. The CDR3 sequence: CASSWTGGTEAFF. CDR3 sequence (DNA): TGTGCCAGCAGCTGGACAGGGGGAACTGAAGCTTTCTTT.